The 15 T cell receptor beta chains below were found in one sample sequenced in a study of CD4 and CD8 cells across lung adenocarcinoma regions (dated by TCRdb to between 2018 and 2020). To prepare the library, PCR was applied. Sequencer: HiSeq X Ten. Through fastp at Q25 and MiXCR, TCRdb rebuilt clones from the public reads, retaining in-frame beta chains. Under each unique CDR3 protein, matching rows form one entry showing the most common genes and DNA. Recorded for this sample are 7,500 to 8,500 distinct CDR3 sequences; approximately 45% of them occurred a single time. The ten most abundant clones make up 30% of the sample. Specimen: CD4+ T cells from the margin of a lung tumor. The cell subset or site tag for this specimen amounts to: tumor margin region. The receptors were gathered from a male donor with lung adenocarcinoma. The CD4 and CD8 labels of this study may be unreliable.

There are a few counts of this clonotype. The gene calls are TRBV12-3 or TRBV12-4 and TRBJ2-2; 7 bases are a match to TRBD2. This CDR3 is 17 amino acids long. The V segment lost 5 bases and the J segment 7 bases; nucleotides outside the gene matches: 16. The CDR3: CASSPPVPGGEGGELFF. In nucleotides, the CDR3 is TGTGCCAGCAGTCCACCGGTCCCGGGCGGGGAGGGCGGGGAGCTGTTTTTT.

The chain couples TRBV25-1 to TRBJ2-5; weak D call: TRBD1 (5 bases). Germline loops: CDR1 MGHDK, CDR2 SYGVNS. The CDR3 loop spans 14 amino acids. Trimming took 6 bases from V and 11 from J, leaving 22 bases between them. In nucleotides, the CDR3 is TGTGCCAGCAGGGGCACAGGAATAATCAATGAGCAGTACTTC. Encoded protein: CASRGTGIINEQYF.

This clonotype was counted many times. The CDR3 here is CASSAVSLSTDTQYF. Written as DNA, the CDR3 is TGTGCCAGCAGCGCGGTCAGCCTAAGCACAGATACGCAGTATTTT. The rearrangement uses TRBV27 and TRBJ2-3; no reliable D call. The CDR3 is 15 amino acids. Germline V lookup: CDR1 MNHEY, CDR2 SMNVEV (reference sequence). V lost 6 bases and J lost 0, with 13 bases in between.

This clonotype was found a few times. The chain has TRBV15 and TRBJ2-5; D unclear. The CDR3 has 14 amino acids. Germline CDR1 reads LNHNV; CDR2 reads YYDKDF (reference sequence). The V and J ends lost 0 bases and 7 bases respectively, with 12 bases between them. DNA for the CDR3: TGTGCCACCAGCAGAGAAATACGCTCCCGGACCCAGTACTTC. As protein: CATSREIRSRTQYF.

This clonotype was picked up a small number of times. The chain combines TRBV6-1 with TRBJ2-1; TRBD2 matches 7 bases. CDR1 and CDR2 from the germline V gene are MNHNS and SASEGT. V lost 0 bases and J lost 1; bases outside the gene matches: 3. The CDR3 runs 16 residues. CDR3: CASSEAPGGSYNEQFF. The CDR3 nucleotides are TGTGCCAGCAGTGAAGCGCCCGGGGGGTCCTACAATGAGCAGTTCTTC.

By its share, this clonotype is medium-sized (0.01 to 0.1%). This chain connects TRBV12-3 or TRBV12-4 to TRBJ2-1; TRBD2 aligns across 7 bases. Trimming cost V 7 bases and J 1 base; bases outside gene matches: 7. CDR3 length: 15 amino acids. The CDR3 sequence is CASNTRGGSYNEQFF. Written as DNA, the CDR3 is TGTGCCAGCAACACCCGCGGGGGATCCTACAATGAGCAGTTCTTC.

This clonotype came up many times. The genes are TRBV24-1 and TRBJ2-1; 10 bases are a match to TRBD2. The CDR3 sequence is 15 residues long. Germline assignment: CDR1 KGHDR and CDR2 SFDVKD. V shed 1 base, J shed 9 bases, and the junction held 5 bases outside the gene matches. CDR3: CATSDLAGGRLEQFF. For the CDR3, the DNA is TGTGCCACCAGTGATTTAGCGGGGGGGAGGCTTGAGCAGTTCTTC.

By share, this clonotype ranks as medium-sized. The CDR3 reads CASLSGGIGTGELFF. The CDR3 DNA sequence: TGTGCCAGCCTAAGCGGGGGGATTGGAACCGGGGAGCTGTTTTTT. The gene calls are TRBV6-1 and TRBJ2-2, with 9 bases fitting TRBD2. This CDR3 is built from 15 residues. The germline V gene encodes CDR1 MNHNS and CDR2 SASEGT. The V gene end was trimmed by 8 bases and the J gene end by 5 bases; junction bases not matched to a gene: 9.

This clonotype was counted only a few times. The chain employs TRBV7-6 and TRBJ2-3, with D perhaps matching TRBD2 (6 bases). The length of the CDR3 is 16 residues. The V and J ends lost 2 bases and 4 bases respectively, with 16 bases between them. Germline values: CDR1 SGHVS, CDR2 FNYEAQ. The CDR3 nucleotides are TGTGCCAGCAGCTTATTTGTGCAGGGAGGAGCAGATACGCAGTATTTT. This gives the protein CASSLFVQGGADTQYF.

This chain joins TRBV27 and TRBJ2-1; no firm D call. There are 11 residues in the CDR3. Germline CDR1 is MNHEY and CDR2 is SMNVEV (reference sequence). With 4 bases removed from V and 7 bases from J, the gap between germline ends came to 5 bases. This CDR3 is CASSYRNEQFF. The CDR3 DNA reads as TGTGCCAGCAGTTACAGAAATGAGCAGTTCTTC.

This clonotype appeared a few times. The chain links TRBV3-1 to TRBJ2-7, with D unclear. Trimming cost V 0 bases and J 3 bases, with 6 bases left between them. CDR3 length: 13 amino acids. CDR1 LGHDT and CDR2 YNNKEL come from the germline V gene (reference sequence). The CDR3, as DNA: TGTGCCAGCAGCCAAGATGAATACTACGAGCAGTACTTC. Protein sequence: CASSQDEYYEQYF.

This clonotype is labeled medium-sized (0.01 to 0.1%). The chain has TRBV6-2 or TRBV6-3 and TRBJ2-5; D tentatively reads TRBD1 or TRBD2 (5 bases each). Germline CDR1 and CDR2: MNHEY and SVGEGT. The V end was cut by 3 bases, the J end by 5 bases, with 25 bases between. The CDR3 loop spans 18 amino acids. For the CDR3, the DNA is TGTGCCAGCAGTTATTCTATTGGGGGTAGCGCCAAGGGGGAGACCCAGTACTTC. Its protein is CASSYSIGGSAKGETQYF.

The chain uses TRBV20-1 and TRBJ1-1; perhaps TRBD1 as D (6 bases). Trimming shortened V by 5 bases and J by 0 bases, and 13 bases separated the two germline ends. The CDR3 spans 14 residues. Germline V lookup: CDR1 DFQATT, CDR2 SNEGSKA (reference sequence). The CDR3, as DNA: TGCAGTGCTCAATCGGACAGTATGAACACTGAAGCTTTCTTT. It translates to CSAQSDSMNTEAFF.

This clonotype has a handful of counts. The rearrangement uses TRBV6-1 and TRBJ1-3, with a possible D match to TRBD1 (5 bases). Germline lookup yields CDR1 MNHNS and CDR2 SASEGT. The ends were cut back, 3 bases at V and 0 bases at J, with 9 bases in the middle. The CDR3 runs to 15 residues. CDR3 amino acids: CASSDLQDSGNTIYF. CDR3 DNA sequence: TGTGCCAGCAGTGATCTACAGGACTCTGGAAACACCATATATTTT.

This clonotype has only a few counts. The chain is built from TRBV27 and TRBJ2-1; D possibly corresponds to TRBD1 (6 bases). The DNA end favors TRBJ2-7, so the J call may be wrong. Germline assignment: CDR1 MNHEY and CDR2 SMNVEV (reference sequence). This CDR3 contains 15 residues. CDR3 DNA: TGTGCCAGCAGCGTCCCAGGGGTAGGCTCCTACGAGCAGTACTTC. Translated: CASSVPGVGSYEQYF.